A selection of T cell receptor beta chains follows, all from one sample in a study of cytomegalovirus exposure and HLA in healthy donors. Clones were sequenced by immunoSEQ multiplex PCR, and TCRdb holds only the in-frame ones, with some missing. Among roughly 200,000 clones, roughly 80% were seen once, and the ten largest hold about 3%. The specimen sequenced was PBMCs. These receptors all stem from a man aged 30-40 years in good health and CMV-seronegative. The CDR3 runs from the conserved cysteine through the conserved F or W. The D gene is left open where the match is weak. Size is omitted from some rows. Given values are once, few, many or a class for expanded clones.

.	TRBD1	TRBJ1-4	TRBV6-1	CASSPTGGPNEKLFF	TGTGCCAGCAGCCCAACAGGGGGTCCTAATGAAAAACTGTTTTTT
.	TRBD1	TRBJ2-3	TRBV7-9	CASSVGTGSDTQYF	TGTGCCAGCAGCGTAGGGACAGGGTCAGATACGCAGTATTTT
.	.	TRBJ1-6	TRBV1	CTSSVRDSSDSPLHF	TGCACCAGCAGCGTAAGAGACAGCAGCGATTCACCCCTCCACTTT
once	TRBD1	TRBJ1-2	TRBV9	CASSVAPTAGGKDGYTF	TGTGCCAGCAGCGTAGCCCCGACGGCAGGGGGAAAGGATGGCTACACCTTC
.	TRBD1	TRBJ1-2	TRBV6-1	CASRRTGGGYTF	TGTGCCAGCAGAAGGACAGGGGGTGGCTACACCTTC
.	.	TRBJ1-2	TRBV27	CASSKNYRESKGYTF	TGTGCCAGCAGTAAGAATTACCGGGAGAGCAAGGGCTACACCTTC
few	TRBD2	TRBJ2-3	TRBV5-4	CASSLAASGGATDTQYF	TGTGCCAGCAGCTTGGCCGCTAGCGGGGGGGCCACAGATACGCAGTATTTT
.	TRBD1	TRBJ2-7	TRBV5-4	CASSGGTGDTYEQYF	TGTGCCAGCAGCGGGGGGACAGGGGACACCTACGAGCAGTACTTC
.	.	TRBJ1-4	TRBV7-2	CASSLAGRGGEKLFF	TGTGCCAGCAGCTTAGCTGGCAGGGGTGGTGAAAAACTGTTTTTT
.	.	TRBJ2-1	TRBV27	CASSPSPLQGSSYNEQFF	TGTGCCAGCAGTCCCTCCCCGCTACAGGGAAGCTCCTACAATGAGCAGTTCTTC
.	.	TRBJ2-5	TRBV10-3	CAISGATQETQYF	TGTGCCATCAGTGGGGCTACCCAAGAGACCCAGTACTTC
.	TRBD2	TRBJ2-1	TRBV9	CASSVAPSGGGLYNEQFF	TGTGCCAGCAGCGTAGCCCCTTCGGGGGGGGGCCTTTACAATGAGCAGTTCTTC
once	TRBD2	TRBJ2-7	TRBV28	CASSLRTSGGYEQYF	TGTGCCAGCAGTTTAAGGACTAGCGGGGGCTACGAGCAGTACTTC
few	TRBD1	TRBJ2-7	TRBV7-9	CASSPGQGHYEQYF	TGTGCCAGCTCGCCGGGACAGGGACACTACGAGCAGTACTTC
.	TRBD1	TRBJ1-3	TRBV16	CASSRQGTSGNTIYF	TGTGCCAGCAGCCGACAGGGAACCTCTGGAAACACCATATATTTT
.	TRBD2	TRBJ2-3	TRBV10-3	CAIGSLAGAEGTQYF	TGTGCCATCGGTTCATTAGCGGGGGCCGAGGGTACGCAGTATTTT
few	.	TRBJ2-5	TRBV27	CASRVTGRGTLGGTQYF	TGTGCCAGCAGGGTAACGGGGAGGGGAACGTTAGGGGGGACCCAGTACTTC
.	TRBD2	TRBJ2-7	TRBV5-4	CASSSRRGASGDEQYF	TGTGCCAGCAGCTCGCGCCGAGGGGCTAGCGGGGACGAGCAGTACTTC
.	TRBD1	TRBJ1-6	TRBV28	CASSPWGQGGSPLHF	TGTGCCAGCAGTCCTTGGGGACAGGGGGGTTCACCCCTCCACTTT
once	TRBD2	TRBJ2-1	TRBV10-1	CASSEDRLAGAYNEQFF	TGCGCCAGCAGTGAAGATAGACTAGCGGGGGCCTACAATGAGCAGTTCTTC
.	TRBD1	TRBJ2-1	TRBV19	CASRPDRGSEQFF	TGTGCCAGCCGTCCTGACAGGGGGAGTGAGCAGTTCTTC
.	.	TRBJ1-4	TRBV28	CASSLVGQGTFF	.
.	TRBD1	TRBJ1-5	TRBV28	CASSSGQGSNQPQHF	TGTGCCAGCAGTTCCGGACAGGGATCAAATCAGCCCCAGCATTTT
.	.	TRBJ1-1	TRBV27	CASRPGGVNTEAFF	TGTGCCAGCAGGCCCGGGGGGGTGAACACTGAAGCTTTCTTT
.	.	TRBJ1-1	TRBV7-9	CASSPGLQAFF	TGTGCCAGCAGCCCGGGACTCCAAGCTTTCTTT
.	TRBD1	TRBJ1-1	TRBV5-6	CASSLVRGSTEAFF	TGTGCCAGCAGCTTGGTCAGGGGGAGCACTGAAGCTTTCTTT
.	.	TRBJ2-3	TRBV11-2	CAVGDSGATDTQYF	TGTGCCGTAGGGGACTCCGGAGCGACAGATACGCAGTATTTT
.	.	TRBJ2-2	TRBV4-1	CASSQELGGNTGELFF	TGCGCCAGCAGCCAAGAATTGGGGGGGAACACCGGGGAGCTGTTTTTT
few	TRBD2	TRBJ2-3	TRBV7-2	CASSPRTSGVSTDTQYF	TGTGCCAGCAGCCCCCGGACTAGCGGGGTAAGCACAGATACGCAGTATTTT
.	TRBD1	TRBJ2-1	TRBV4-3	CASSQGTGRYNEQFF	TGCGCCAGCAGCCAAGGGACAGGGAGATACAATGAGCAGTTCTTC
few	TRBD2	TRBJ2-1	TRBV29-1	CSVEPSSGGTYNEQFF	TGCAGCGTTGAACCATCCAGCGGGGGGACCTACAATGAGCAGTTCTTC
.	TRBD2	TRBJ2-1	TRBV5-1	CASSWLAGSYNEQFF	TGCGCCAGCAGCTGGCTAGCGGGCTCCTACAATGAGCAGTTCTTC
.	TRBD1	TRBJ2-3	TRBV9	CASSVEVGQTDTQYF	TGTGCCAGCAGCGTAGAGGTGGGACAGACAGATACGCAGTATTTT
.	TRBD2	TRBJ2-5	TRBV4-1	CASSQEASGGAFQETQYF	TGCGCCAGCAGCCAAGAAGCGAGCGGGGGAGCTTTCCAAGAGACCCAGTACTTC
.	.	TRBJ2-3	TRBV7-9	CASSLDFTDTQYF	TGTGCCAGCAGCTTAGACTTCACAGATACGCAGTATTTT
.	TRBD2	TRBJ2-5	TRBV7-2	CASSSKRGVETQYF	TGTGCCAGCAGCTCCAAGCGGGGGGTTGAGACCCAGTACTTC
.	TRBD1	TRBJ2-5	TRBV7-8	CASSLADWTGGNGTQYF	TGTGCCAGCAGCTTAGCGGATTGGACAGGGGGCAATGGGACCCAGTACTTC
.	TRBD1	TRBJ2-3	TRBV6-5	CASSLDRGREYF	TGTGCCAGCAGTCTCGACAGGGGAAGGGAGTATTTT
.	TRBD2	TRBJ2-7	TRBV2	CASRRGERYEQYF	TGTGCCAGCAGGCGGGGGGAACGTTACGAGCAGTACTTC
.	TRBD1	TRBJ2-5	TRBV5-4	CASSDDRVQETQYF	TGTGCCAGCAGCGACGACAGGGTCCAAGAGACCCAGTACTTC